Below, 9 T cell receptor beta chains from the same sample are listed, as sequenced in a study of OX40 agonist ivuxolimab in advanced cancers. The library relied on the immunoSEQ multiplex PCR assay. In its TCRdb copy, this immuneACCESS table keeps in-frame sequences only and misses some clones. Where compared with another copy, unresolved V genes explain less than half of these, and the others have no known cause. For this sample the table gives some 80,000 clones, of which approximately 80% were detected only once. The ten largest clones represent approximately 0.44% of the sample. The sequenced sample was CD4+ or CD8+ T cells sorted from blood, obtained in a trial of the OX40 agonist ivuxolimab. These receptors originate from an adult with an advanced solid tumor such as melanoma, head and neck, liver or kidney cancer.

The rearrangement uses TRBV5-6 and TRBJ1-5, with D perhaps TRBD1 (6 bases). Trimming shortened V by 1 base and J by 0 bases, and 14 bases separated the two germline ends. Germline loops: CDR1 SGHDT, CDR2 YYEEEE. This CDR3 is built from 17 residues. As DNA, the CDR3 is TGTGCCAGCAGCTTGTCGTGGGGGGCCTATAGCAATCAGCCCCAGCATTTT. The encoded protein is CASSLSWGAYSNQPQHF.

A few counts support this clone. This chain joins TRBV4-3 and TRBJ1-1, with D tentatively TRBD1 (6 bases). The germline CDR1 and CDR2 sequences are LGHNA and YSLEER. The germline V and J ends were trimmed by 0 bases and 12 bases, with 23 bases remaining between them. The CDR3 is 16 amino acids. CDR3 region: CASSQDKTGFPPGTFF. The CDR3 DNA reads as TGCGCCAGCAGCCAAGATAAGACAGGTTTCCCCCCGGGAACTTTCTTT.

V gene TRBV6-6 combines with J gene TRBJ2-7, with 7 nucleotides matching TRBD2. Trimming at V came to 5 bases and at J to 5 bases, leaving 12 bases not matched to a gene. Per the germline V gene, CDR1 is MNHNY and CDR2 is SVGAGI (reference sequence). The CDR3 runs to 15 residues. The CDR3 DNA reads TGTGCCAGCAGTCAGCCCGGGGGAGGGAGCGACGAGCAGTACTTC. As protein: CASSQPGGGSDEQYF.

The rearrangement joins TRBV7-2 to TRBJ1-1; D not certain. The CDR3 has 14 amino acids. The germline gives CDR1 SGHTA, CDR2 FQGNSA. Between the trimmed V and J ends, which lost 8 bases and 3 bases, there was a span of 16 bases. CDR3 in DNA: TGTGCCAGCCTCCCCCAAAACCTCTACACTGAAGCTTTCTTT. Amino acids: CASLPQNLYTEAFF. The whole variable domain, remainder taken from reference TRBV7-2 and TRBJ1-1, is GAGVSQSPSNKVTEKGKDVELRCDPISGHTALYWYRQSLGQGLEFLIYFQGNSAPDKSGLPSDRFSAERTGGSVSTLTIQRTQQEDSAVYLCASLPQNLYTEAFFGQGTRLTVV.

V usage is TRBV18 and J usage is TRBJ2-4, with 7 bases aligning to TRBD1. Looked up from germline, CDR1 is KGHSH and CDR2 is LQKENI. V lost 1 base and J lost 3; bases outside the gene matches: 6. This CDR3 is 16 amino acids long. This chain's CDR3 is CASSPLTGMVKNIQYF. The CDR3 nucleotides are TGTGCCAGCTCACCACTGACAGGGATGGTCAAAAACATTCAGTACTTC.

This clone was picked up a small number of times. This chain uses TRBV18 with TRBJ1-4; possibly TRBD1 for D (5 bases). V was shortened by 3 bases and J by 5 bases, with 13 bases between the two germline ends. Per the germline V gene, CDR1 is KGHSH and CDR2 is LQKENI. The CDR3 loop spans 15 amino acids. DNA for the CDR3: TGTGCCAGCTCACCTCGGAGACAGTTGAATGAAAAACTGTTTTTT. Its translation is CASSPRRQLNEKLFF.

This clone was seen a single time. CDR3 coding DNA: TGTGCCAGCTCTAGGGAGCGTTCTTACAATGAGCAGTTCTTC. Translating it yields CASSRERSYNEQFF. This chain connects TRBV10-3 to TRBJ2-1; possibly TRBD2 for D (5 bases). The ends were cut back, 10 bases at V and 4 bases at J, with 17 bases in the middle. This CDR3 contains 14 residues. Germline CDR1 is ENHRY and CDR2 is SYGVKD.

The rearrangement links TRBV19 to TRBJ2-3, with 7 bases that match TRBD2. Germline lookup yields CDR1 LNHDA and CDR2 SQIVND (reference sequence). This CDR3 region has 19 residues. V lost 5 bases, J lost 0 bases, and 17 bases stayed unmatched. CDR3 sequence (DNA): TGTGCCAGTAGTTTGCCCCGTACTTGGGGACTAAATAGCACAGATACGCAGTATTTT. This gives the protein CASSLPRTWGLNSTDTQYF.

The chain joins TRBV9 to TRBJ2-4, with D unclear. The CDR3 consists of 15 residues. Per the germline V gene, CDR1 is SGDLS and CDR2 is YYNGEE. Trimming pared 0 bases from V and 11 bases from J, leaving 18 bases between. This CDR3 reads CASSVEGSAASVQYF. CDR3 coding DNA: TGTGCCAGCAGCGTAGAGGGATCAGCAGCTTCCGTTCAGTACTTC.